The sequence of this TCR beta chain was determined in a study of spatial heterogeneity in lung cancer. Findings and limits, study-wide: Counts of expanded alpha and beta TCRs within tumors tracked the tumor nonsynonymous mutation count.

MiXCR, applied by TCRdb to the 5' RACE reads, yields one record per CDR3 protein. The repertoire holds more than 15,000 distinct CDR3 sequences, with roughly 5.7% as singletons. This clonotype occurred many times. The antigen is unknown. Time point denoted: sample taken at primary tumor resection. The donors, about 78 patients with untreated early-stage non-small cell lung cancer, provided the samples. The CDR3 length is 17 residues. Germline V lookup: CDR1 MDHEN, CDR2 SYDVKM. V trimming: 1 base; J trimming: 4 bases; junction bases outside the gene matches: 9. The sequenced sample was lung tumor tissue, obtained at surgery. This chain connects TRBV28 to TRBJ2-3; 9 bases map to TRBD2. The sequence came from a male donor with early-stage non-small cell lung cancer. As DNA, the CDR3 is TGTGCCAGCAGTTTATCGACTAGCGGAGAGGGGGCAGATACGCAGTATTTT. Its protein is CASSLSTSGEGADTQYF.